This TCR beta chain was recorded in a study of PD-1 blockade in classical Hodgkin lymphoma. This clone came up once. Its antigen is still unknown. Every single patient, without exception, relapsed after autologous stem cell transplantation, and brentuximab vedotin exposure varied. Study-wide points: Why the repertoires differ is still unclear, perhaps disease activity or prior therapy. Diversity in CD4+ TCRs, unlike that measured in CD8+ TCRs, had risen significantly by C4D1.

The V and J ends lost 8 bases and 2 bases respectively, with 19 bases between them. Per germline, CDR1 SGHAT and CDR2 FQNNGV. This CDR3 spans 16 amino acids. TCRdb's table, derived via immunoSEQ multiplex PCR, lists solely in-frame clones and lacks some. Of about 98,000 clones in the sample, about nine tenths are singletons; the top ten hold 2.8%. This TCR was sampled from a human donor with classical Hodgkin lymphoma. The V call is TRBV11-2, the J call TRBJ1-3; possibly TRBD1 for D (6 bases). Sequenced here: peripheral blood mononuclear cells (PBMCs), sampled at baseline. Here the CDR3 DNA reads TGTGCCAGCGGCCGAGCAGGGGATCTCCCTGGAAACACCATATATTTT. As protein: CASGRAGDLPGNTIYF. Supplemented by reference TRBV11-2 and TRBJ1-3, the full variable domain reads EAGVAQSPRYKIIEKRQSVAFWCNPISGHATLYWYQQILGQGPKLLIQFQNNGVVDDSQLPKDRFSAERLKGVDSTLKIQPAKLEDSAVYLCASGRAGDLPGNTIYFGEGSWLTVV.